This is a list of T cell receptor beta chains from one sample in a study of OX40 agonist ivuxolimab in advanced cancers. Assay used: immunoSEQ multiplex PCR; TCRdb lists only in-frame clones, some missing. The sample shows more than 55,000 clones, 85% to 90% of them seen only once. The sequenced sample was CD4+ or CD8+ T cells sorted from blood, obtained in a trial of the OX40 agonist ivuxolimab. These receptors were collected from an adult with an advanced solid tumor such as melanoma, head and neck, liver or kidney cancer. Each CDR3 is given with its conserved first and last residue. A D gene is named only where the DNA matches it firmly. Clone size is given for some rows only: seen once, a few or many times, or a class if the clone is expanded.

NA | TRBJ1-4 | NA | TRBV10-1 | CASSGDTAMEKLFF | TGCGCCAGCAGTGGGGACACCGCGATGGAAAAACTGTTTTTT
NA | TRBJ2-1 | TRBD1 | TRBV30 | CAWSNRGFREQFF | TGTGCCTGGAGTAACAGGGGTTTCAGGGAGCAGTTCTTC
NA | TRBJ2-7 | NA | TRBV6-6 | CASSLTYAYEQYF | TGTGCCAGCAGTTTAACGTACGCCTACGAGCAGTACTTC
NA | TRBJ1-1 | NA | TRBV5-4 | CASSFQGTGTEAFF | TGTGCCAGCAGCTTTCAGGGGACTGGCACTGAAGCTTTCTTT
NA | TRBJ2-5 | TRBD1 | TRBV7-2 | CASSSGTGGVETQYF | TGTGCCAGCAGTTCAGGGACAGGGGGCGTAGAGACCCAGTACTTC
NA | TRBJ2-1 | NA | TRBV11-2 | CASSFNYHEQFF | TGTGCCAGCAGCTTCAATTATCATGAGCAGTTCTTC
NA | TRBJ2-5 | NA | TRBV5-1 | CASSLDGRQGETQYF | TGCGCCAGCAGCTTGGACGGGAGACAAGGAGAGACCCAGTACTTC
NA | TRBJ2-3 | NA | TRBV4-1 | CASSQAYRDTQYF | TGCGCCAGCAGCCAGGCTTACAGGGATACGCAGTATTTT
NA | TRBJ2-7 | NA | TRBV6-1 | CASSEISGGPYEQYF | TGTGCCAGCAGTGAAATAAGTGGCGGACCGTACGAGCAGTACTTC
NA | TRBJ2-7 | NA | TRBV19 | CASSIETSYEQYF | TGTGCCAGTAGTATAGAAACCTCCTACGAGCAGTACTTC
NA | TRBJ1-3 | NA | TRBV5-6 | CASSTGTSGNTIYF | TGTGCCAGCAGTACGGGGACCTCTGGAAACACCATATATTTT
NA | TRBJ2-2 | NA | TRBV18 | CASSPFGGQRTGELFF | TGTGCCAGCTCACCTTTTGGGGGGCAGAGAACCGGGGAGCTGTTTTTT
NA | TRBJ1-1 | NA | TRBV9 | CASSPRRIEGNTEAFF | TGTGCCAGCAGCCCCCGTCGGATTGAGGGGAACACTGAAGCTTTCTTT
NA | TRBJ2-5 | TRBD2 | TRBV27 | CASSRTRGEGLLAGEGETQYF | TGTGCCAGCAGTCGAACGCGGGGGGAAGGCCTACTAGCGGGAGAGGGAGAGACCCAGTACTTC
NA | TRBJ2-2 | NA | TRBV7-8 | CASSLVLGSNTGELFF | TGTGCCAGCAGCTTAGTTCTGGGTTCGAACACCGGGGAGCTGTTTTTT
NA | TRBJ2-2 | NA | TRBV7-9 | CASSLRGQTGELFF | TGTGCCAGCAGCTTAAGAGGGCAGACCGGGGAGCTGTTTTTT
once | TRBJ1-6 | NA | TRBV19 | CASSISRGGRDSPLHF | TGTGCCAGTAGTATATCGCGCGGGGGCAGGGATTCACCCCTCCACTTT
NA | TRBJ2-7 | NA | TRBV29-1 | CSVEQGSAYEQYF | TGCAGCGTTGAACAGGGGAGCGCCTACGAGCAGTACTTC
NA | TRBJ2-1 | TRBD2 | TRBV18 | CASSPEAGGYNEQFF | TGTGCCAGCTCACCAGAAGCGGGAGGGTACAATGAGCAGTTCTTC
NA | TRBJ1-4 | NA | TRBV28 | CASRQGGNEKLFF | TGTGCCAGCAGACAGGGCGGTAATGAAAAACTGTTTTTT
NA | TRBJ2-3 | NA | TRBV4-1 | CASSLIGRADTQYF | TGCGCCAGCAGCCTAATCGGGAGAGCAGATACGCAGTATTTT
NA | TRBJ1-5 | TRBD1 | TRBV6-1 | CASSEVSGGANNQPQHF | TGTGCCAGCAGTGAAGTATCAGGGGGGGCGAACAATCAGCCCCAGCATTTT
NA | TRBJ1-1 | NA | TRBV21-1 | CASSKSGSEDTEAFF | TGTGCCAGCAGCAAATCGGGTTCGGAGGACACTGAAGCTTTCTTT
NA | TRBJ2-5 | NA | TRBV6-1 | CASSQRAGTQETQYF | TGTGCCAGCAGCCAAAGGGCAGGGACCCAAGAGACCCAGTACTTC
NA | TRBJ2-2 | NA | TRBV7-9 | CASSGTEDYTGELFF | TGTGCCAGCAGCGGGACGGAGGACTACACCGGGGAGCTGTTTTTT
NA | TRBJ1-2 | NA | TRBV6-5 | CASSPTTVSYGYTF | TGTGCCAGCAGCCCCACGACAGTTTCCTATGGCTACACCTTC
NA | TRBJ2-7 | NA | TRBV5-1 | CASSGTVGTYEQYF | TGCGCCAGCAGCGGGACTGTGGGCACCTACGAGCAGTACTTC
NA | TRBJ1-2 | NA | TRBV28 | CASSLGGQRDGYTF | TGTGCCAGCAGCCTAGGAGGACAGAGGGATGGCTACACCTTC
NA | TRBJ2-7 | NA | TRBV6-6 | CASSYTGYSYEQYF | TGTGCCAGCAGTTATACGGGGTATTCCTACGAGCAGTACTTC
few | TRBJ2-1 | NA | TRBV9 | CASSVGAGPGYEQFF | TGTGCCAGCAGCGTAGGGGCGGGACCGGGGTATGAGCAGTTCTTC
NA | TRBJ1-1 | NA | TRBV7-2 | CASRRLGIAEAFF | TGTGCCAGCAGGAGACTGGGTATTGCTGAAGCTTTCTTT
once | TRBJ2-2 | TRBD1 | TRBV9 | CASRGQVNTGELFF | TGTGCCAGCAGAGGACAGGTGAACACCGGGGAGCTGTTTTTT
few | TRBJ1-2 | NA | TRBV28 | CASSLGAGLYGYTF | TGTGCCAGCAGTTTAGGGGCAGGGCTCTATGGCTACACCTTC
NA | TRBJ1-1 | TRBD1 | TRBV9 | CASSRGDRGRTEAFF | TGTGCCAGCAGCCGGGGGGACAGGGGTCGGACTGAAGCTTTCTTT
NA | TRBJ2-1 | TRBD1 | TRBV6-5 | CASRVMTGGHNEQFF | TGTGCCAGCAGGGTAATGACAGGGGGCCACAATGAGCAGTTCTTC